The source of this TCR beta chain is a study of monozygotic twins with inflammatory bowel disease. Looked up from germline, CDR1 is DFQATT and CDR2 is SNEGSKA (reference sequence). The CDR3 sequence is 18 residues long. Both the TCRalpha cDNA and the TCRbeta cDNA were taken through two nested PCRs, lasting approximately 16 and 9 cycles. TCRdb derives one entry per CDR3 protein from the 5' RACE reads, leaving out DNA. The sample includes some 150,000 distinct CDR3 sequences. This receptor was identified in a human donor with ulcerative colitis or Crohn's disease, or a healthy co-twin of an affected twin (not recorded which). Sequencing used blood. V and J are TRBV20-1 and TRBJ2-2; lacking DNA, the TRBD2 call made by TCRdb goes unchecked. CDR3 protein: CSARGTSGVHQKTGELFF.